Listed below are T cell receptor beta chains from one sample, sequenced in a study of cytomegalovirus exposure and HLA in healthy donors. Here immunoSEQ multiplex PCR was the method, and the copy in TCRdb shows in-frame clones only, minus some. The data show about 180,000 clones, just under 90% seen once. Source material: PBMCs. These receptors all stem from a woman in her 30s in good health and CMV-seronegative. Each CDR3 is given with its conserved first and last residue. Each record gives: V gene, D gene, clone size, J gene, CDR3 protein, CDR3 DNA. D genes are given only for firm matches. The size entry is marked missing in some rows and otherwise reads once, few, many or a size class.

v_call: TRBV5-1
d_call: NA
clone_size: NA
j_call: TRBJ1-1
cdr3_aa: CASSLDRVNTEAFF
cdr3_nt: TGCGCCAGCAGCTTGGACAGAGTGAACACTGAAGCTTTCTTT

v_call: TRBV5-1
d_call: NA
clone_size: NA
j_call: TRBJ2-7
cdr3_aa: CASSLGDDSYEQYF
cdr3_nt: TGCGCCAGCAGCTTGGGGGATGACAGCTACGAGCAGTACTTC

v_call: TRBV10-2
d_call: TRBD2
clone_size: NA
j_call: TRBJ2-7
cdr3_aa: CASSDFGDYSYEQYF
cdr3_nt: TGCGCCAGCAGTGATTTCGGGGACTACTCCTACGAGCAGTACTTC

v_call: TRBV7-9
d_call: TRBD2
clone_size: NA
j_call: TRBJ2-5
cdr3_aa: CASETSGAQETQYF
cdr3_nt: TGTGCCAGCGAGACTAGCGGGGCACAAGAGACCCAGTACTTC

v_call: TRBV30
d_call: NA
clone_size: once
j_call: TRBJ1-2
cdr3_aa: CAWSVTLGRTNYGYTF
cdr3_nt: TGTGCCTGGAGTGTAACTCTCGGTAGAACGAACTATGGCTACACCTTC

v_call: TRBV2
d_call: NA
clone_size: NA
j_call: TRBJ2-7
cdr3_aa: CASILDGGAYEQYF
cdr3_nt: TGTGCCAGCATCCTCGACGGGGGAGCCTACGAGCAGTACTTC

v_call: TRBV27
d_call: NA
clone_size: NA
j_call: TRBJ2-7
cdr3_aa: CASSLSALSSYEQYF
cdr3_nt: TGTGCCAGCAGTTTATCGGCATTATCCTCCTACGAGCAGTACTTC

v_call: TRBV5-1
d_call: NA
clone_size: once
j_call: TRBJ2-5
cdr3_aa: CASSGGTAGWETQYF
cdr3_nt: TGCGCCAGCAGCGGAGGGACAGCAGGCTGGGAGACCCAGTACTTC

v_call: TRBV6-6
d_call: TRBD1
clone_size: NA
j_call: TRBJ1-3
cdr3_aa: CASRPRDSEGNTIYF
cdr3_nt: TGTGCCAGCAGACCTAGGGACAGCGAGGGAAACACCATATATTTT

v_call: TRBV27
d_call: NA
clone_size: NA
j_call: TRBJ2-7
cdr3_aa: CASSLSLAYEQYF
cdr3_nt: TGTGCCAGCAGTTTATCCCTCGCCTACGAGCAGTACTTC

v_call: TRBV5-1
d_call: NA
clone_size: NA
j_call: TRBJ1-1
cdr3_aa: CASKLTGNTEAFF
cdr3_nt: TGCGCCAGCAAACTAACAGGGAACACTGAAGCTTTCTTT

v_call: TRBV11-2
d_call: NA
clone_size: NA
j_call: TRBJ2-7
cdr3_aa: CASSLVGNEQYF
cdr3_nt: TGTGCCAGCAGCTTAGTCGGGAACGAGCAGTACTTC

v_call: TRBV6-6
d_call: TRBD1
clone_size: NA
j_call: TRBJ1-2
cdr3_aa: CASSSPGGGGVLGYTF
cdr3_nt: TGTGCCAGCAGTTCCCCTGGTGGAGGGGGCGTCTTGGGCTACACCTTC

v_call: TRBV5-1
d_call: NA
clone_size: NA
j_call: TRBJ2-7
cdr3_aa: CASSLRQGGYEQYF
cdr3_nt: TGCGCCAGCAGCTTGAGACAGGGAGGCTACGAGCAGTACTTC

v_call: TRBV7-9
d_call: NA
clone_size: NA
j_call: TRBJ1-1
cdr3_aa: CASSHPPDSLEAFF
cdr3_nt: TGTGCCAGCAGCCACCCACCCGACAGCCTTGAAGCTTTCTTT

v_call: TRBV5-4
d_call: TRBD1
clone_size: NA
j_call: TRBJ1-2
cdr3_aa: CASSSTGGRGDYGYTF
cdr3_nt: TGTGCCAGCAGCTCGACAGGGGGCCGCGGGGACTATGGCTACACCTTC

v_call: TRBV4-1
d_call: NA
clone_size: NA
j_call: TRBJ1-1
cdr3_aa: CASSQRGRVEEAFF
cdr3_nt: TGCGCCAGCAGCCAAAGGGGCAGGGTGGAGGAAGCTTTCTTT

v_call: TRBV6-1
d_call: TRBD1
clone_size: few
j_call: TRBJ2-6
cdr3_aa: CASGQGLAGANVLTF
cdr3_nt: TGTGCCAGTGGACAGGGCCTCGCTGGGGCCAACGTCCTGACTTTC

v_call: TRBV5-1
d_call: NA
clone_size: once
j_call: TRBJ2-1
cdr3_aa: CASSSTGDNEQFF
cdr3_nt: TGCGCCAGCAGCTCGACAGGAGACAATGAGCAGTTCTTC

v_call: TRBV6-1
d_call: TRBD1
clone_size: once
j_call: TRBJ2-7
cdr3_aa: CASLGQESYEQYF
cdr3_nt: TGTGCCAGCCTGGGACAGGAATCTTACGAGCAGTACTTC

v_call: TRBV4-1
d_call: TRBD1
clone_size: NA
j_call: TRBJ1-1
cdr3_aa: CASSQPGGQAEAFF
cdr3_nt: TGCGCCAGCAGCCAACCAGGGGGACAAGCGGAGGCTTTCTTT

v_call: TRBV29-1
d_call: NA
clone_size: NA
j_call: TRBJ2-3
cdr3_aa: CSVEGQGTDTQYF
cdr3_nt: TGCAGCGTTGAAGGGCAGGGCACAGATACGCAGTATTTT

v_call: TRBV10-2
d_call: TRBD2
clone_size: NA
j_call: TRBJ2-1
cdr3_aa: CASSESRTSGERYNEQFF
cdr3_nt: TGCGCCAGCAGTGAAAGTAGGACTAGCGGAGAACGCTACAATGAGCAGTTCTTC

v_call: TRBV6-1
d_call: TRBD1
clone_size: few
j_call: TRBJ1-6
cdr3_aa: CASGKQGKNSPLHF
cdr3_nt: TGTGCCAGCGGAAAACAGGGGAAGAATTCACCCCTCCACTTT

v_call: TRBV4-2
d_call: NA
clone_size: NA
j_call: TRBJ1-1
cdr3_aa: CASSQGDTGNTEAFF
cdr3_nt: TGTGCCAGCAGCCAGGGAGACACCGGTAACACTGAAGCTTTCTTT

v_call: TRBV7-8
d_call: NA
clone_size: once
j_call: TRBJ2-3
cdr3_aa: CASSSPGGVTSTDTQYF
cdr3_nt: TGTGCCAGCAGCTCCCCTGGAGGCGTTACTAGCACAGATACGCAGTATTTT

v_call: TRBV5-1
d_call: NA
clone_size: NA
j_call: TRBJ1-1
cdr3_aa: CASSLGAGVAEAFF
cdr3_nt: TGCGCCAGCAGCTTGGGGGCAGGGGTAGCTGAAGCTTTCTTT

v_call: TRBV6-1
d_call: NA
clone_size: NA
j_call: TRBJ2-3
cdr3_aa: CASILVDTQYF
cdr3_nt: TGTGCCAGCATACTAGTAGATACGCAGTATTTT

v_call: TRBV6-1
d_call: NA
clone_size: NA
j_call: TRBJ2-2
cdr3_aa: CASSEPGVTGELFF
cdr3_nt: TGTGCCAGCAGTGAGCCAGGGGTGACCGGGGAGCTGTTTTTT

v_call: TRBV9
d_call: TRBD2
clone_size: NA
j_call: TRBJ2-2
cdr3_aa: CASSVDSSGGITGELFF
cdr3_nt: TGTGCCAGCAGCGTAGACTCTAGCGGGGGGATCACCGGGGAGCTGTTTTTT

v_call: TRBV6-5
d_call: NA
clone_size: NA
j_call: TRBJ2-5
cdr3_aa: CASSYGGGEVETQYF
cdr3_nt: TGTGCCAGCAGTTACGGTGGAGGGGAAGTAGAGACCCAGTACTTC

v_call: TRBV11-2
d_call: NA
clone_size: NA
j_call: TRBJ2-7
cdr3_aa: CASSSDRNDEQYF
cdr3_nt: TGTGCCAGCAGCTCCGACAGGAACGACGAGCAGTACTTC

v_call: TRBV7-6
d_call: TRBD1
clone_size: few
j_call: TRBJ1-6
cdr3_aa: CASSQSQGAGSPLHF
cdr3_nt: TGTGCCAGCAGCCAATCACAGGGGGCAGGTTCACCCCTCCACTTT

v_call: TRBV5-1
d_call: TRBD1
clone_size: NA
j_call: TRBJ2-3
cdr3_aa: CASSLKGAQTDTQYF
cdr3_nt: TGCGCCAGCAGCTTGAAGGGGGCGCAGACAGATACGCAGTATTTT

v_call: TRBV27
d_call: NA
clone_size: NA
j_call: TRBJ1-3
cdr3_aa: CATRRLGNTIYF
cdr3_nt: TGTGCCACCCGTCGGTTGGGCAACACCATATATTTT

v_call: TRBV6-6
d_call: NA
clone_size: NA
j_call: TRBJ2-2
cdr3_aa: CASSYSGGLDKLFF
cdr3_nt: TGTGCCAGCAGTTACTCGGGCGGGTTGGATAAACTGTTTTTT

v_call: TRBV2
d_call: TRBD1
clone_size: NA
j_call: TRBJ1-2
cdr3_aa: CASSEEVGTAYGYTF
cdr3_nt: TGTGCCAGCAGTGAAGAAGTAGGGACAGCCTATGGCTACACCTTC

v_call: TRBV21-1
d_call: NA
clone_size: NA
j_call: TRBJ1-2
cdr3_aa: CASSKGDRVGYGYTF
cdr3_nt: TGTGCCAGCAGCAAAGGCGACAGGGTAGGATATGGCTACACCTTC

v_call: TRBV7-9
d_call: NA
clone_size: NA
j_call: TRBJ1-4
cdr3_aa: CASSPPGHSNEKLFF
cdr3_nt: TGTGCCAGCAGCCCCCCGGGACACTCTAATGAAAAACTGTTTTTT

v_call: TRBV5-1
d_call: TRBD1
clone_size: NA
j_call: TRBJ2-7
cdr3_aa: CASSLESGTADSYEQYF
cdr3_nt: TGCGCCAGCAGCTTGGAATCCGGGACAGCTGACTCCTACGAGCAGTACTTC

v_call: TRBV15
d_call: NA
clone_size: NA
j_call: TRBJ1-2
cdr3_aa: CATSRGSADGYTF
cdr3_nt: TGTGCCACCTCCCGGGGGAGCGCGGATGGCTACACCTTC

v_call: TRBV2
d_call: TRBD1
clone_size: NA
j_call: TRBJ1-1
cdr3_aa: CANSEGAIQGPTEAFF
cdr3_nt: TGTGCCAACAGTGAAGGAGCCATACAGGGGCCCACTGAAGCTTTCTTT

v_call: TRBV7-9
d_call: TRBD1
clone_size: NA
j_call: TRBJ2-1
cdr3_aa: CATGIRGYNEQFF
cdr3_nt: TGTGCCACCGGGATCAGGGGGTACAATGAGCAGTTCTTC

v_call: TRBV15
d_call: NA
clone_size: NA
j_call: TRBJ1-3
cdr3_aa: CATSAPSTGSRRNTIYF
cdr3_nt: TGTGCCACCAGCGCCCCATCCACAGGGTCTCGACGAAACACCATATATTTT

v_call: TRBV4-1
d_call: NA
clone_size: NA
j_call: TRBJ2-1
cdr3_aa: CASSQVNMISYNEQFF
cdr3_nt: TGCGCCAGCAGCCAAGTTAACATGATCTCCTACAATGAGCAGTTCTTC

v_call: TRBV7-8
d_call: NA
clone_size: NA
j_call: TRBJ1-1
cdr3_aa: CASSPRPSVNTEAFF
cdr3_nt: TGTGCCAGCAGCCCCCGTCCGTCCGTGAACACTGAAGCTTTCTTT

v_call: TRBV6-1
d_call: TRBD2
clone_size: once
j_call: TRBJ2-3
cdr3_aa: CASSGGGATDTQYF
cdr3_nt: TGTGCCAGCAGTGGCGGGGGGGCCACAGATACGCAGTATTTT

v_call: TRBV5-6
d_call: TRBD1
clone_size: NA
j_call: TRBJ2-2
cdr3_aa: CASSLLQGANTGELFF
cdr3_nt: TGTGCCAGCAGCCTACTACAGGGGGCAAACACCGGGGAGCTGTTTTTT

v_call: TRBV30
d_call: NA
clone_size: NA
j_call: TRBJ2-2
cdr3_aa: CAWSATSKLLDTGELFF
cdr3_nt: TGTGCCTGGAGTGCAACTTCCAAATTGCTGGACACCGGGGAGCTGTTTTTT

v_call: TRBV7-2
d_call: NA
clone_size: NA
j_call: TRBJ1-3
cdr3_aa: CASSLGADNSGNTIYF
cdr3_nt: TGTGCCAGCAGCTTAGGTGCGGATAACTCTGGAAACACCATATATTTT

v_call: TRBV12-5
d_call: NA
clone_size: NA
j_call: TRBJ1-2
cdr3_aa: CASGFPGGGRYGYTF
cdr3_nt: TGTGCTAGTGGTTTTCCGGGAGGTGGCCGCTATGGCTACACCTTC

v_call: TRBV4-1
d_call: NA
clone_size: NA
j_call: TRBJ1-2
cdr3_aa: CASSQGSTGDGYTF
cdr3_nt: TGCGCCAGCAGCCAAGGTTCCACAGGAGACGGCTACACCTTC

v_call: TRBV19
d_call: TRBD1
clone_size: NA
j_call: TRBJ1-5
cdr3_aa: CASRGGTGESQPQHF
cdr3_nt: TGTGCCAGTAGGGGGGGGACAGGGGAAAGTCAGCCCCAGCATTTT